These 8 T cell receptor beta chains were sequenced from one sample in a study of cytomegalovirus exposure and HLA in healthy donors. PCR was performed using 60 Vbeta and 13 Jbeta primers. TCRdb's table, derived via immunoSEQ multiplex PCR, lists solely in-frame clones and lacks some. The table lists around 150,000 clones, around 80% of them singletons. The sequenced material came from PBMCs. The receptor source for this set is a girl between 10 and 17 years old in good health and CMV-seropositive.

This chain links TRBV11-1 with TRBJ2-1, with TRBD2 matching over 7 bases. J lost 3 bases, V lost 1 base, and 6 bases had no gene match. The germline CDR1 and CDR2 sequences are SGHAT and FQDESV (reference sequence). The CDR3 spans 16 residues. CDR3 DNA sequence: TGTGCCAGCAGCTTAGGGCGGGAGCTTATCTACAATGAGCAGTTCTTC. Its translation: CASSLGRELIYNEQFF.

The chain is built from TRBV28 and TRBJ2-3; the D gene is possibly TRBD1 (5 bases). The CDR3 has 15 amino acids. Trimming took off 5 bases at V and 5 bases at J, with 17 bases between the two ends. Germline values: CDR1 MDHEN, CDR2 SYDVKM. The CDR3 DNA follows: TGTGCCAGCAGTCGTGAAAGGGGCTTTAAAGATACGCAGTATTTT. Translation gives CASSRERGFKDTQYF. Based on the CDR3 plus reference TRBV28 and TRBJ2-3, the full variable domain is DVKVTQSSRYLVKRTGEKVFLECVQDMDHENMFWYRQDPGLGLRLIYFSYDVKMKEKGDIPEGYSVSREKKERFSLILESASTNQTSMYLCASSRERGFKDTQYFGPGTRLTVL.

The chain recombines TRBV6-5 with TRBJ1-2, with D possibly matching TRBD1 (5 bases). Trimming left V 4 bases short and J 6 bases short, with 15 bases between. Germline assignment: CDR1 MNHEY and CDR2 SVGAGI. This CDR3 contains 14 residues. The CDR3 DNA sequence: TGTGCCAGCAGTTCCCGAAGGAGGGGCAATGGCTACACCTTC. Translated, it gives CASSSRRRGNGYTF.

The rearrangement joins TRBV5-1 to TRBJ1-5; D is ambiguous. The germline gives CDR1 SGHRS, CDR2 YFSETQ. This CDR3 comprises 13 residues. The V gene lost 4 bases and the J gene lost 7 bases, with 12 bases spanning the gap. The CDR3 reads CASSPVSGQPQHF. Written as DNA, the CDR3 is TGCGCCAGCAGCCCCGTGTCGGGACAGCCCCAGCATTTT.

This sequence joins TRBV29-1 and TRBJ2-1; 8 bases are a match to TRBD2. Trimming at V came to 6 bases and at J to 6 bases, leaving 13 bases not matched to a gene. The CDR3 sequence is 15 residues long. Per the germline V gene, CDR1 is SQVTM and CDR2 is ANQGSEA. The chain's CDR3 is CSVPLTAGGFNEQFF. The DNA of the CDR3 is TGCAGCGTCCCCTTGACGGCGGGGGGCTTCAATGAGCAGTTCTTC.

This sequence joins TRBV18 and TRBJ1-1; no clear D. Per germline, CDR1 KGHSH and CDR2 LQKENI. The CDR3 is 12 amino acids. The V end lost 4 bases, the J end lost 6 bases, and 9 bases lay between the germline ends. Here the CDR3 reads CASSQGGPEAFF. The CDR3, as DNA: TGTGCCAGCTCACAAGGAGGGCCTGAAGCTTTCTTT.

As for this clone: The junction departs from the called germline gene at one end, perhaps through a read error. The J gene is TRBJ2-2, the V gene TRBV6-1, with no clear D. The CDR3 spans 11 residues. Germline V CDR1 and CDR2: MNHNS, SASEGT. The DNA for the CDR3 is TGTGCCAGCACCTCAGCCGGAAGAGGTATTTTT. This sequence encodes CASTSAGRGIF.

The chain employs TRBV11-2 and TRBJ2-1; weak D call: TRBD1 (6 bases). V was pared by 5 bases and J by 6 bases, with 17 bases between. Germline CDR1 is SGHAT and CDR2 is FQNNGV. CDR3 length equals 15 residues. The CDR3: CASSLARQVGNEQFF. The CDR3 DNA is TGTGCCAGCAGCCTAGCCCGACAGGTCGGCAATGAGCAGTTCTTC.